This is a list of T cell receptor beta chains from one sample in a study of blood T cell repertoires in COVID-19. The repertoire was sequenced with immunoSEQ multiplex PCR; TCRdb's copy has only in-frame clones and lacks some. The sample includes approximately 90,000 clones, roughly 82% of them seen just once. Sequenced input: peripheral blood. The receptors stem from a man in his sixties with acute or convalescent COVID-19. Each CDR3 is given with its conserved first and last residue. The D gene is left open where the match is weak. The listing skips clone size in some rows; elsewhere it reads once, few, many or a size class.

V gene	J gene	D gene	clone size	CDR3 DNA	CDR3 protein
TRBV28	TRBJ1-5	TRBD1	NA	TGTGCCAGCAGTGCGCGACAGGGTGGAGGGCAGCCCCAGCATTTT	CASSARQGGGQPQHF
TRBV29-1	TRBJ1-2	NA	NA	TGCAGCGTTGACGCAGGTTCCTATGGCTACACCTTC	CSVDAGSYGYTF
TRBV6-5	TRBJ2-3	TRBD1	NA	TGTGCCAGCCGGACAGGGGGTACAGATACGCAGTATTTT	CASRTGGTDTQYF
TRBV5-8	TRBJ2-5	TRBD1	NA	TGTGCCAGCAGCTCCATCCAGACAGGGGGAGAGACCCAGTACTTC	CASSSIQTGGETQYF
TRBV7-8	TRBJ1-2	NA	NA	TGTGCCAGCAGCCCCCGGGACTGGTCCATGTGGGGCTACACCTTC	CASSPRDWSMWGYTF
TRBV25-1	TRBJ1-1	NA	few	TGTGCCAGCAACGGGGGGATGGGCACTGAAGCTTTCTTT	CASNGGMGTEAFF
TRBV4-1	TRBJ2-1	TRBD2	few	TGCGCCAGCAGCCAAGGCCCCTATAGCGGGGGTCTCTACAATGAGCAGTTCTTC	CASSQGPYSGGLYNEQFF
TRBV29-1	TRBJ1-1	TRBD1	NA	TGCAGCCTTGGGACAGGGGACGAGGCTTTCTTT	CSLGTGDEAFF
TRBV28	TRBJ1-5	NA	few	TGTGCCAGCAGTCGGCGGGATCAGCCCCAGCATTTT	CASSRRDQPQHF
TRBV2	TRBJ2-2	NA	NA	TGTGCCAGCAGTGACTCAGGTCTGATACGCACCGGGGAGCTGTTTTTT	CASSDSGLIRTGELFF
TRBV19	TRBJ1-5	NA	NA	TGTGCCAGCCGGGACTCTAAGTTTCAGCCCCAGCATTTT	CASRDSKFQPQHF
TRBV19	TRBJ1-2	NA	few	TGTGCCAGTAGGACAGGAGTACAGTATGGCTACACCTTC	CASRTGVQYGYTF
TRBV7-3	TRBJ2-5	NA	NA	TGTGCCAGCAGCTTAGACGTTCCGGCAGGGGAGACCCAGTACTTC	CASSLDVPAGETQYF
TRBV15	TRBJ2-3	TRBD2	NA	TGTGCCACCAGCAGTCCAAAAGGACTAGCGGGGGGGCCGGGCACAGATACGCAGTATTTT	CATSSPKGLAGGPGTDTQYF
TRBV6-1	TRBJ2-5	NA	NA	TGTGCCAGCAGTGTACCGTCCGTAGGGGTGGGGCCAGAGACCCAGTACTTC	CASSVPSVGVGPETQYF
TRBV9	TRBJ2-5	TRBD1	few	TGTGCCAGCAGCGTAGTGACAGGGGGCCAGGAGACCCAGTACTTC	CASSVVTGGQETQYF
TRBV11-2	TRBJ2-3	NA	NA	TGTGCCAGCAGCTTGAGGGGGATCACAGATACGCAGTATTTT	CASSLRGITDTQYF
TRBV19	TRBJ1-5	NA	few	TGTGCCAGTAGTATTACGGGGAATCAGCCCCAGCATTTT	CASSITGNQPQHF
TRBV28	TRBJ1-5	NA	NA	TGTGCCAGCAATGCGCCCCCCGGGAATCAGCCCCAGCATTTT	CASNAPPGNQPQHF
TRBV5-5	TRBJ2-1	TRBD2	NA	TGTGCCAGCAGCGCCCTGGGACTAGCGGGGCTCGGGGGCCATGAGCAGTTCTTC	CASSALGLAGLGGHEQFF